The following is a T cell receptor (beta chain) sequence with its context. The data were produced by immunoSEQ multiplex PCR, yet TCRdb's version contains in-frame clones alone and is incomplete. The sample carries fewer than 90,000 clones, about 94% recorded once. V was clipped by 6 bases and J by 2 bases; unmatched bases: 3. The CDR3 is made up of 15 amino acids. Per germline, CDR1 SEHNR and CDR2 FQNEAQ (reference sequence). These data belong to a study of T cell changes during pregnancy in multiple sclerosis. The clonotype originates from a female donor with multiple sclerosis, enrolled in a pregnancy study. Source: peripheral blood, taken in the third trimester of pregnancy. The chain recombines TRBV7-9 with TRBJ2-3, with 12 bases lining up with TRBD2. The CDR3 region has the DNA TGTGCCAGCAGGGGGACTAGCGGGTACACAGATACGCAGTATTTT. Protein sequence: CASRGTSGYTDTQYF.